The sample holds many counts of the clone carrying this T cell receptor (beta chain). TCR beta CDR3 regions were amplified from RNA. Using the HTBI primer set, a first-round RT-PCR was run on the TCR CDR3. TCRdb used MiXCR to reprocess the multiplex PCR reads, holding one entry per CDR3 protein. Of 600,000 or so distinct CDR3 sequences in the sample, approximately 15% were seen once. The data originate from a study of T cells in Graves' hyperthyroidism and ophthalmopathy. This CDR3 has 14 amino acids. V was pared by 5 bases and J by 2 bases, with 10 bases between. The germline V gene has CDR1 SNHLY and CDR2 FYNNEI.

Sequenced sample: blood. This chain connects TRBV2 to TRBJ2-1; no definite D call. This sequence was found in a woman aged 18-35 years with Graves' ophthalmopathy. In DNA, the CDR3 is TGTGCCAGCAGTTTTGGCCCCCCCTACAATGAGCAGTTCTTC. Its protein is CASSFGPPYNEQFF.